Listed below are T cell receptor beta chains from one sample, sequenced in a study of identical twins. Via MiXCR, TCRdb re-called the 5' RACE reads, giving one row per CDR3 protein. The profile shows about 240,000 distinct CDR3 sequences, 7.5% of them singletons. This sample also belongs to another study, concerning yellow fever vaccine responses in identical twins.

Sequencing was done on a sample of CD8+ T cells sorted from blood. The source is a woman younger than 30 in good health. CDR3s include the opening cysteine and the closing phenylalanine or tryptophan. Only some rows state a clone size, as once, few, many or a class for expanded clones.

j_call: TRBJ2-5
v_call: TRBV7-9
clone_size: NA
cdr3_aa: CASSLVARGQGETQYF

j_call: TRBJ2-5
v_call: TRBV4-1
clone_size: NA
cdr3_aa: CASSLSSGREETQYF

j_call: TRBJ2-3
v_call: TRBV4-1
clone_size: NA
cdr3_aa: CASSRPGGSTDTQYF

j_call: TRBJ1-6
v_call: TRBV6-2/TRBV6-3
clone_size: many
cdr3_aa: CASSYSGQESSPLHF

j_call: TRBJ2-5
v_call: TRBV12-3/TRBV12-4
clone_size: many
cdr3_aa: CASSRGVAEQETQYF

j_call: TRBJ2-1
v_call: TRBV2
clone_size: few
cdr3_aa: CASSGGPIPTSGTGNEQFF

j_call: TRBJ1-1
v_call: TRBV6-5
clone_size: many
cdr3_aa: CASSYSGVNTEAFF

j_call: TRBJ2-7
v_call: TRBV11-2
clone_size: NA
cdr3_aa: CAAAAGGAYEQYF

j_call: TRBJ2-5
v_call: TRBV12-3/TRBV12-4
clone_size: few
cdr3_aa: CASSLISGSRETQYF

j_call: TRBJ2-1
v_call: TRBV20-1
clone_size: NA
cdr3_aa: CSAEALVVDEQFF

j_call: TRBJ2-7
v_call: TRBV4-1
clone_size: many
cdr3_aa: CASSQEPAGTNEQYF

j_call: TRBJ2-6
v_call: TRBV11-2
clone_size: few
cdr3_aa: CASSQSSGESSGANVLTF

j_call: TRBJ2-1
v_call: TRBV5-5
clone_size: NA
cdr3_aa: CASSPWGASYNEQFF

j_call: TRBJ2-1
v_call: TRBV7-9
clone_size: many
cdr3_aa: CASSLAGTYNEQFF

j_call: TRBJ2-5
v_call: TRBV13
clone_size: few
cdr3_aa: CATEPSGAETQYF

j_call: TRBJ2-5
v_call: TRBV13
clone_size: NA
cdr3_aa: CASSPTPAQETQYF

j_call: TRBJ2-5
v_call: TRBV29-1
clone_size: few
cdr3_aa: CSVEWDGETQYF

j_call: TRBJ2-7
v_call: TRBV12-3/TRBV12-4
clone_size: few
cdr3_aa: CASSLEGLADEQYF

j_call: TRBJ2-1
v_call: TRBV12-5
clone_size: few
cdr3_aa: CASGLWEGNEQFF

j_call: TRBJ2-1
v_call: TRBV7-9
clone_size: many
cdr3_aa: CASSPLSIAHNEQFF

j_call: TRBJ1-2
v_call: TRBV20-1
clone_size: once
cdr3_aa: CSAEDRGWDYGYTF

j_call: TRBJ2-7
v_call: TRBV2
clone_size: NA
cdr3_aa: CASSEGRLAGAGQYF

j_call: TRBJ2-7
v_call: TRBV9
clone_size: NA
cdr3_aa: CASSDSGTGFYEQYF

j_call: TRBJ2-1
v_call: TRBV5-6
clone_size: few
cdr3_aa: CASSPPGLANTPRYNEQFF

j_call: TRBJ2-3
v_call: TRBV11-3
clone_size: few
cdr3_aa: CASSDYRGFTDTQYF

j_call: TRBJ2-1
v_call: TRBV5-1
clone_size: few
cdr3_aa: CASSSGDRGGEQFF

j_call: TRBJ2-3
v_call: TRBV24-1
clone_size: NA
cdr3_aa: CATSDVGGSTDTQYF

j_call: TRBJ2-5
v_call: TRBV28
clone_size: few
cdr3_aa: CASSRRRTAQETQYF

j_call: TRBJ2-3
v_call: TRBV28
clone_size: many
cdr3_aa: CASSRGQAKGDTQYF

j_call: TRBJ2-5
v_call: TRBV25-1
clone_size: few
cdr3_aa: CASSDSQPGQGAETQYF

j_call: TRBJ2-7
v_call: TRBV25-1
clone_size: NA
cdr3_aa: CASSRTGSYEQYF

j_call: TRBJ2-3
v_call: TRBV9
clone_size: NA
cdr3_aa: CASSVKDGGAFDTQYF

j_call: TRBJ1-5
v_call: TRBV6-1
clone_size: few
cdr3_aa: CASRDRRRHLQHF

j_call: TRBJ2-1
v_call: TRBV24-1
clone_size: NA
cdr3_aa: CATSVSSDPYNEQFF

j_call: TRBJ2-7
v_call: TRBV27
clone_size: many
cdr3_aa: CASSFFFREREGSYEQYF

j_call: TRBJ2-7
v_call: TRBV29-1
clone_size: many
cdr3_aa: CSVDTTGTGEQYF

j_call: TRBJ2-3
v_call: TRBV5-1
clone_size: many
cdr3_aa: CASSTRQGSTDTQYF